This T cell receptor beta chain was captured by sequencing in a study of response to subunit inactivated influenza vaccine. At least ten counts were recorded for this clonotype. TCRdb reprocessed the RT-PCR reads with MiXCR, giving one entry per CDR3 protein. The sample records approximately 530,000 distinct CDR3 sequences, approximately 7.7% being singletons. Sequenced here: PBMCs from blood, sampled approximately 25 months after vaccination. The sequence derives from a man aged 45 to 70 who received an inactivated influenza vaccine.

In nucleotides, the CDR3 is TGTGCCAGCAGCTTATCGGGCGGGGGAGGAGGCTTCGGCTACACCTTC. Translation gives CASSLSGGGGGFGYTF. The genes are TRBV7-9 and TRBJ1-2, with D tentatively TRBD1 (5 bases). The CDR3 sequence is 16 residues long. Germline V lookup: CDR1 SEHNR, CDR2 FQNEAQ (reference sequence). V shed 2 bases and J shed 8 bases, with 21 bases lying between them.